This TCR beta chain was sequenced during a study of CD8 T cells in Susac syndrome. Study information: Of the sequenced Susac syndrome patients, about 6 had active disease and 8 or 9 were in remission. General study findings and limits: TEMRA cells and active patients showed peak Susac CD8+ clonal expansion.

Fulfillment of recently defined diagnostic criteria for definite or probable disease was shown by the patients with Susac syndrome. Trimming pared 4 bases from V and 6 bases from J, leaving 22 bases between. This CDR3 comprises 17 residues. Germline lookup yields CDR1 SGHTA and CDR2 FQGNSA. RNA was extracted with the RNeasy kit, and a quantity of roughly 0.5 to 1 ug was reverse transcribed using random hexamers. Each CDR3 protein is one row after TCRdb ran MiXCR on the immunoSEQ multiplex PCR reads. The sample holds about 190,000 distinct CDR3 sequences, around 93% seen once. Comment on this clonotype: What it binds is unknown.

This sequence joins TRBV7-2 and TRBJ1-5, with unresolved D. Sequenced material: CD8+ T cells from PBMCs. The sequence derives from a human donor with Susac syndrome. Here the CDR3 reads CASSSTTGISPGQPQHF. CDR3 DNA sequence: TGTGCCAGCAGCTCTACTACCGGGATTAGCCCTGGTCAGCCCCAGCATTTT.